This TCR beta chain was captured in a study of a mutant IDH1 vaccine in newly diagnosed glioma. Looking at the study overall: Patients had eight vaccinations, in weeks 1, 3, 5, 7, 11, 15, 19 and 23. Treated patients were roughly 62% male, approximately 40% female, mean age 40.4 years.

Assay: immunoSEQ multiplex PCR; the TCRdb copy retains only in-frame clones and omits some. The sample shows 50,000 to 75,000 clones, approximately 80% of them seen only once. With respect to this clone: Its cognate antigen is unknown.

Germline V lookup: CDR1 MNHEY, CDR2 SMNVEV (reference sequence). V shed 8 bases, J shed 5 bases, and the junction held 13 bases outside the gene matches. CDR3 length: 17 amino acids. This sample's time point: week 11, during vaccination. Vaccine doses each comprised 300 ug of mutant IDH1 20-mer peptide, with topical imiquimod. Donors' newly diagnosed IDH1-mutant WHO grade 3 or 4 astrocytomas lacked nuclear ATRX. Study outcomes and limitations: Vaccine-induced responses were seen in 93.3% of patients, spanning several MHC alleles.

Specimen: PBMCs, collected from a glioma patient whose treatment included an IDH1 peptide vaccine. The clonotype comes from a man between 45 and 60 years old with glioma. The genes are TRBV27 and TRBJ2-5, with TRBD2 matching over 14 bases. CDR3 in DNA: TGTGCCAGCCGACTAGCGGGGGGGGTCCCTGAAAGGGAGACCCAGTACTTC. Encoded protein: CASRLAGGVPERETQYF.